A selection of T cell receptor beta chains follows, all from one sample in a study of CD8+CD57+ T cells in acquired aplastic anemia. TCRdb itself ran the reads through MiXCR, one entry per CDR3 protein. The sample lists 150,000 to 170,000 distinct CDR3 sequences, 40% to 65% seen once, with roughly 12% in the top ten. Material: sorted CD4+, CD8+, or CD8+CD57+ T cells (not recorded which) from PBMCs. These receptors were taken from a human donor with aplastic anemia. Both conserved end residues are part of each CDR3. D genes are given only for firm matches. The listing skips clone size in some rows; elsewhere it reads once, few, many or a size class.

TRBJ1-2	few	NA	TRBV7-9	CASSSEDYGYTF	TGTGCCAGCAGCTCGGAGGACTATGGCTACACCTTC
TRBJ2-7	few	NA	TRBV10-1	CASSESYRADEQYF	TGCGCCAGCAGTGAGAGTTACAGGGCGGACGAGCAGTACTTC
TRBJ1-6	NA	NA	TRBV11-1	CASSQRDLGYNSPLHF	TGTGCCAGCAGCCAAAGGGACCTGGGCTATAATTCACCCCTCCACTTT
TRBJ2-5	NA	NA	TRBV5-4	CASSSAGPLGVETQYF	TGTGCCAGCAGCTCCGCAGGGCCCCTTGGGGTAGAGACCCAGTACTTC
TRBJ1-5	many	TRBD1	TRBV19	CASSRGTGASNQPQHF	TGTGCCAGTAGTAGGGGGACAGGGGCGTCCAATCAGCCCCAGCATTTT
TRBJ2-7	NA	NA	TRBV7-2	CASSLAYRGGSYEQYF	TGTGCCAGCAGCTTAGCTTACAGGGGAGGGTCCTACGAGCAGTACTTC
TRBJ2-6	NA	TRBD1	TRBV20-1	CSATGAYSGANVLTF	TGCAGTGCAACAGGGGCCTATTCTGGGGCCAACGTCCTGACTTTC
TRBJ2-7	NA	NA	TRBV3-1	CASSPFRYEQYF	TGTGCCAGCAGCCCCTTCCGGTACGAGCAGTACTTC
TRBJ2-7	NA	TRBD1	TRBV24-1	CATSPGTGPEQYF	TGTGCCACCAGCCCCGGGACAGGGCCCGAGCAGTACTTC
TRBJ2-1	NA	TRBD2	TRBV19	CASSTGTTYNEQFF	TGTGCCAGTAGCACCGGGACTACATACAATGAGCAGTTCTTC
TRBJ2-7	NA	NA	TRBV29-1	CSVQFSYEQYF	TGCAGCGTTCAGTTCTCCTACGAGCAGTACTTC
TRBJ2-1	NA	NA	TRBV7-2	CAQLLLSSYNEQFF	TGTGCCCAGCTTCTCCTAAGCTCCTACAATGAGCAGTTCTTC
TRBJ1-1	few	NA	TRBV18	CASSPWGTTGTEAFF	TGTGCCAGCTCACCATGGGGGACAACGGGGACTGAAGCTTTCTTT
TRBJ2-1	NA	TRBD2	TRBV10-3	CAISGGPLGLAYEQFF	TGTGCCATCAGTGGAGGACCTTTGGGACTAGCTTATGAGCAGTTCTTC
TRBJ1-2	NA	NA	TRBV20-1	CSAEQVGNYGYTF	TGCAGTGCTGAACAAGTGGGGAACTATGGCTACACCTTC
TRBJ1-4	NA	TRBD1	TRBV7-9	CASSFPGTANEKLFF	TGTGCCAGCAGCTTCCCCGGGACAGCGAATGAAAAACTGTTTTTT
TRBJ2-5	NA	NA	TRBV29-1	CSVSMSSAETQYF	TGCAGCGTTAGCATGTCTAGCGCGGAGACCCAGTACTTC
TRBJ1-2	few	NA	TRBV7-2	CASSETPSGYTF	TGTGCCAGCAGCGAAACTCCGTCCGGCTACACCTTC
TRBJ1-4	NA	NA	TRBV7-9	CASSFVETRNEKLFF	TGTGCCAGCAGCTTCGTGGAGACCAGAAATGAAAAACTGTTTTTT
TRBJ2-7	many	TRBD1	TRBV6-1	CASSEWTGGTQGQYF	TGTGCCAGCAGTGAATGGACAGGGGGGACGCAGGGGCAGTACTTC
TRBJ2-7	NA	TRBD1	TRBV7-2	CASSLVRTGWNEQYF	TGTGCCAGCAGCTTAGTGCGGACAGGGTGGAACGAGCAGTACTTC
TRBJ1-5	many	NA	TRBV6-2/TRBV6-3	CASSYILWGDYQPQHF	TGTGCCAGCAGTTACATTCTATGGGGGGATTATCAGCCCCAGCATTTT
TRBJ2-7	NA	NA	TRBV4-2	CASSLEREPAYEQYF	TGTGCCAGCAGCCTCGAGAGGGAGCCCGCCTACGAGCAGTACTTC
TRBJ2-1	few	NA	TRBV24-1	CATSDSWTDNNEQFF	TGTGCCACCAGTGATTCCTGGACAGACAACAATGAGCAGTTCTTC
TRBJ2-2	NA	NA	TRBV7-3	CASSPPGELFF	TGTGCCAGCAGTCCCCCGGGGGAGCTGTTTTTT
TRBJ1-5	many	NA	TRBV15	CATSRAQPWVYSNQPQHF	TGTGCCACCAGCAGAGCTCAGCCTTGGGTCTATAGCAATCAGCCCCAGCATTTT
TRBJ1-1	NA	NA	TRBV20-1	CSVVMRKNTEAFF	TGCAGTGTCGTTATGCGCAAGAACACTGAAGCTTTCTTT
TRBJ2-2	NA	NA	TRBV29-1	CSGLRATNTGELFF	TGCAGCGGTCTACGCGCCACGAACACCGGGGAGCTGTTTTTT
TRBJ1-1	few	NA	TRBV19	CASSISSSNTEAFF	TGTGCCAGTAGTATCTCCTCGTCGAACACTGAAGCTTTCTTT
TRBJ1-2	few	TRBD1	TRBV7-6	CASSPEETGGVGYTF	TGTGCCAGCAGCCCCGAGGAGACAGGGGGCGTTGGCTACACCTTC
TRBJ1-6	few	NA	TRBV25-1	CASARSSYNSPLHF	TGTGCCTCGGCGCGGAGCTCCTATAATTCACCCCTCCACTTT
TRBJ2-3	NA	NA	TRBV27	CATSRFSDTQYF	TGTGCCACCAGCAGGTTCTCAGATACGCAGTATTTT
TRBJ2-7	NA	NA	TRBV27	CASSLGSLYEQYF	TGTGCCAGCAGTTTAGGGAGCCTCTACGAGCAGTACTTC
TRBJ2-7	many	NA	TRBV7-9	CASSLGTVPYEQYF	TGTGCCAGCAGCTTAGGGACAGTCCCCTACGAGCAGTACTTC
TRBJ2-7	many	TRBD1	TRBV7-6	CASSLPGQGLYEQYF	TGTGCCAGCAGCTTACCGGGACAGGGATTATACGAGCAGTACTTC
TRBJ2-7	NA	NA	TRBV24-1	CATSEARQPYEQYF	TGTGCCACCAGTGAGGCAAGACAACCCTACGAGCAGTACTTC
TRBJ2-2	NA	TRBD2	TRBV29-1	CSVPYSSGRNTGELFF	TGCAGCGTCCCGTACTCTAGCGGGAGGAACACCGGGGAGCTGTTTTTT
TRBJ2-2	NA	TRBD2	TRBV20-1	CSARTSGGAKGTGELFF	TGCAGTGCAAGGACTAGCGGGGGGGCCAAGGGCACCGGGGAGCTGTTTTTT
TRBJ2-5	NA	TRBD1	TRBV10-1	CASRELRQGQRETQYF	TGCGCCAGCAGGGAGCTTCGACAGGGGCAGAGAGAGACCCAGTACTTC
TRBJ1-2	NA	NA	TRBV7-9	CASSPGAAANYGYTF	TGTGCCAGCAGCCCTGGAGCCGCCGCGAACTATGGCTACACCTTC
TRBJ2-5	NA	NA	TRBV3-1	CASSQVQDGMRVETQYF	TGTGCCAGCAGCCAAGTCCAGGACGGGATGAGAGTTGAGACCCAGTACTTC
TRBJ2-1	few	TRBD2	TRBV10-3	CAISERLAVYNEQFF	TGTGCCATCAGTGAGCGACTAGCGGTTTACAATGAGCAGTTCTTC
TRBJ1-4	NA	NA	TRBV11-1	CASSPHGGQSNEKLFF	TGTGCCAGCAGCCCCCATGGTGGACAGAGTAATGAAAAACTGTTTTTT
TRBJ2-5	NA	NA	TRBV20-1	CSASDDSRETQYF	TGCAGTGCTTCCGACGATAGCAGGGAGACCCAGTACTTC
TRBJ2-2	many	NA	TRBV7-6	CASSLTWGVTGELFF	TGTGCCAGCAGCCTCACGTGGGGGGTAACCGGGGAGCTGTTTTTT
TRBJ2-7	NA	NA	TRBV19	CASSPQLGYEQYF	TGTGCCAGTAGTCCCCAGCTAGGCTACGAGCAGTACTTC
TRBJ1-2	NA	NA	TRBV7-3	CASSLRGGVGGHTF	TGTGCCAGCAGCTTACGCGGAGGAGTAGGTGGCCACACCTTC
TRBJ1-1	NA	NA	TRBV6-2/TRBV6-3	CASSYLTPDHLNTEAFF	TGTGCCAGCAGTTACCTCACCCCTGACCACCTTAACACTGAAGCTTTCTTT
TRBJ2-2	many	NA	TRBV20-1	CSAKGLGRSTGELFF	TGCAGTGCGAAAGGCCTCGGAAGATCCACCGGGGAGCTGTTTTTT
TRBJ2-3	NA	TRBD2	TRBV7-8	CASSVIAGGTDTQYF	TGTGCCAGCAGCGTAATAGCGGGAGGAACAGATACGCAGTATTTT
TRBJ1-5	NA	NA	TRBV10-2	CASRDKSQPQHF	TGCGCCAGCAGGGACAAATCACAGCCCCAGCATTTT
TRBJ1-2	NA	NA	TRBV2	CASSEFRGGRYGYTF	TGTGCCAGCAGTGAATTTAGGGGGGGGCGTTATGGCTACACCTTC
TRBJ2-7	NA	NA	TRBV7-9	CASSLFSGEQYF	TGTGCCAGCAGCCTATTCTCTGGCGAGCAGTACTTC
TRBJ2-3	many	NA	TRBV19	CASSKTASTDTQYF	TGTGCCAGTAGTAAAACGGCTAGCACAGATACGCAGTATTTT